Below, one TCR beta chain is given with its context. Its matching antigen is unknown. The authors used template switching to add a universal primer site and gave cDNA unique molecular identifiers. TCRdb reanalysed the 5' RACE reads using MiXCR and keeps one entry per CDR3 protein. This sample has fewer than 650,000 distinct CDR3 sequences, with about 7% found just once. The data stem from a study of identical twins. Study conclusions and caveats: Twins' surplus sharing was weaker for beta out-of-frame sequences. The models gave estimates that fell short of the out-of-frame TCR alpha sharing seen in monozygotic twins.

CDR1 and CDR2 from the germline V gene are SGHTS and YDEGEE. Trimming left V 4 bases short and J 0 bases short, with 17 bases between. CDR3 length equals 17 residues. The data were also submitted as part of a second study, on yellow fever vaccine responses in identical twins. From that second work: Twins reportedly appeared to share part of their vaccine T cell response while keeping part individual.

The clonotype comes from a woman between 18 and 29 years old in good health. The chain couples TRBV5-8 to TRBJ2-1, with no clear D. Sequencing used PBMCs. The CDR3 DNA is TGTGCCAGCAGCCCACAACTTCAATACGGCTCCTACAATGAGCAGTTCTTC. Residues: CASSPQLQYGSYNEQFF.